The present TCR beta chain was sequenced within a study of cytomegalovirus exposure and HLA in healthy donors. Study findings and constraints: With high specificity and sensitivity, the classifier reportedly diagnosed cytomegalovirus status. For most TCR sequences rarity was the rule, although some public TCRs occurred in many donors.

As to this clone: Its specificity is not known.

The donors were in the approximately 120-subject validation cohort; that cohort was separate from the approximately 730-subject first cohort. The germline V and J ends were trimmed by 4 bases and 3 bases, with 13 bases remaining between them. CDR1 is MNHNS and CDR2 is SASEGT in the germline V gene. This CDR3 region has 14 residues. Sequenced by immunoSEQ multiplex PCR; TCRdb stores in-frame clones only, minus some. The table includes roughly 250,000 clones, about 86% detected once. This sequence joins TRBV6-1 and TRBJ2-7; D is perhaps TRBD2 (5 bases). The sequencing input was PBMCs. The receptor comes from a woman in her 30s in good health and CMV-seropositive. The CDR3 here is CASSGGPGIYEQYF. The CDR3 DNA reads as TGTGCCAGCAGTGGAGGACCGGGAATCTACGAGCAGTACTTC.